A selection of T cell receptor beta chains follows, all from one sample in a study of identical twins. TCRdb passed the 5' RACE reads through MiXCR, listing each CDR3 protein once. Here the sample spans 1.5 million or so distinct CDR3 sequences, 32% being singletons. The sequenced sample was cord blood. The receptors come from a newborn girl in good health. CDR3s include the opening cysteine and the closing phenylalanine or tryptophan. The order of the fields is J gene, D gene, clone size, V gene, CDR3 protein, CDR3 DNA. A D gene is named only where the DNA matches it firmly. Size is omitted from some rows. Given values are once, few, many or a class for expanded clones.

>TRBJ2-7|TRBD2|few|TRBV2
CASRGLAGVADIHNEQYF
TGTGCCAGCAGGGGACTAGCGGGAGTCGCTGACATCCACAATGAGCAGTACTTC
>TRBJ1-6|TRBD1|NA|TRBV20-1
CSASHPDRGANSPLHF
TGCAGTGCTAGCCATCCCGACAGGGGGGCAAATTCACCCCTCCACTTT
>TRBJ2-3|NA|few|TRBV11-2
CASSLEIGVAASTDTQYF
TGTGCCAGCAGCTTAGAGATAGGGGTAGCAGCTAGCACAGATACGCAGTATTTT
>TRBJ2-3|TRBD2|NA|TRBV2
CASSEALAGPDTQYF
TGTGCCAGCAGTGAAGCACTAGCGGGACCAGATACGCAGTATTTT
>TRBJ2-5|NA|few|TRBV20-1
CSADDWGHQETQYF
TGCAGTGCCGACGATTGGGGTCACCAAGAGACCCAGTACTTC
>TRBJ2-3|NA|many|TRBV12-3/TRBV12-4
CASSLRDTDTQYF
TGTGCCAGCAGTTTACGGGACACCGATACGCAGTATTTT
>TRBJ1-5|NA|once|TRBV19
CASSAPPGRAVLGHPQHF
TGTGCCAGTAGTGCGCCCCCAGGCCGGGCGGTTCTCGGTCACCCCCAGCATTTT
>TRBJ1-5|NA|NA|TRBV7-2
CASSLGLEGGRHF
TGTGCCAGCAGCTTAGGATTAGAAGGGGGACGGCATTTT
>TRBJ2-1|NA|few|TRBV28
CASSLGQRQFF
TGTGCCAGCAGTTTAGGCCAGCGACAGTTCTTC
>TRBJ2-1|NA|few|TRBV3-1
CASSRTVSNEQFF
TGTGCCAGCAGTCGGACAGTCAGTAATGAGCAGTTCTTC
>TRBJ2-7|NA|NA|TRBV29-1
CSVEMWRGSSYEQYF
TGCAGCGTTGAGATGTGGAGAGGCAGCTCCTACGAGCAGTACTTC
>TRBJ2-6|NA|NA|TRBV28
CASREVTRSGANVLTF
TGTGCCAGCAGAGAGGTCACTCGCTCTGGGGCCAACGTCCTGACTTTC
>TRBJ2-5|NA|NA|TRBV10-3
CAISESSQVTQETQYF
TGTGCCATCAGTGAGTCATCACAGGTGACCCAAGAGACCCAGTACTTC
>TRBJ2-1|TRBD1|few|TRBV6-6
CASSYDRVGNEQFF
TGTGCCAGCAGTTATGACAGGGTAGGCAATGAGCAGTTCTTC
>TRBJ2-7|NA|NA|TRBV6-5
CASSYSSSRGFHEQYF
TGTGCCAGCAGTTACTCCTCTAGTAGGGGGTTCCACGAGCAGTACTTC
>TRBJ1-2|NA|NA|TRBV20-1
CSAREPPFGYGYTF
TGCAGTGCTAGAGAACCCCCCTTCGGGTATGGCTACACCTTC
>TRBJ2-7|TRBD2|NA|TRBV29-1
CSAKTGGGYEQYF
TGCAGCGCCAAAACCGGGGGGGGTTACGAGCAGTACTTC
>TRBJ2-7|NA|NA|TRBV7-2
CASSLAGLTRGYEQYF
TGTGCCAGCAGCTTAGCAGGACTAACCCGGGGTTACGAGCAGTACTTC
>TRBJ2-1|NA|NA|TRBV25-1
CASSERRQGGNEQFF
TGTGCCAGCAGTGAACGTAGGCAGGGGGGCAATGAGCAGTTCTTC
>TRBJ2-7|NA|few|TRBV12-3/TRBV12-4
CASSLGVVVGSSYEQYF
TGTGCCAGCAGTTTAGGCGTCGTGGTGGGGAGCTCCTACGAGCAGTACTTC
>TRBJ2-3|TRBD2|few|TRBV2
CASSPGLAGGLDTQYF
TGTGCCAGCAGCCCCGGACTAGCGGGGGGGCTTGATACGCAGTATTTT
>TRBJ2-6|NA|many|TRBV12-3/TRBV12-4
CASSPPNSGANVLTF
TGTGCCAGCAGTCCCCCGAATTCTGGGGCCAACGTCCTGACTTTC
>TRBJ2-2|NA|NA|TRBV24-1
CATSEQGPGELFF
TGTGCCACCAGTGAACAGGGTCCCGGGGAGCTGTTTTTT
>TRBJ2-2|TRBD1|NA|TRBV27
CASTQGQVNTGELFF
TGTGCCAGCACCCAGGGACAGGTCAACACCGGGGAGCTGTTTTTT
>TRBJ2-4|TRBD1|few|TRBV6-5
CASSRRQGWNKNIQYF
TGTGCCAGCAGCCGCCGACAGGGGTGGAACAAAAACATTCAGTACTTC
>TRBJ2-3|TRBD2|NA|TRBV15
CATSTQRGYTDTQYF
TGTGCCACCAGCACCCAGCGGGGTTACACAGATACGCAGTATTTT
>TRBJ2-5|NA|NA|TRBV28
CASRPSGEETQYF
TGTGCCAGCAGACCGTCAGGGGAAGAGACCCAGTACTTC
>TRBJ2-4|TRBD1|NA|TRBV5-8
CASSSGQVITKNIQYF
TGTGCCAGCAGCTCCGGACAGGTGATTACCAAAAACATTCAGTACTTC
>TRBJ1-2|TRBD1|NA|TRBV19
CASRRTGHYYGYTF
TGTGCCAGTAGGAGGACAGGGCACTACTATGGCTACACCTTC
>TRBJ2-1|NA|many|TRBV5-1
CASSKTRGDEQFF
TGCGCCAGCAGTAAAACGCGAGGGGATGAGCAGTTCTTC
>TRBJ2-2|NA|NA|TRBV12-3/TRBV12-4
CASSLAGRTGELFF
TGTGCCAGCAGTTTAGCGGGTAGGACCGGGGAGCTGTTTTTT
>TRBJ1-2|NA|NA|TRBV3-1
CASSRSGTLYGYTF
TGTGCCAGCAGCCGATCCGGGACACTCTATGGCTACACCTTC
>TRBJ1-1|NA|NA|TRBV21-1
CARGRSNTEAFF
TGTGCCAGGGGGCGGTCGAACACTGAAGCTTTCTTT
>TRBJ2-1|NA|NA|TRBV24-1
CATTGGGDLNEQFF
TGTGCCACCACCGGCGGCGGGGACCTCAATGAGCAGTTCTTC
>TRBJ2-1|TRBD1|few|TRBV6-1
CASSDRDRGRMANEQFF
TGTGCCAGCAGTGACCGGGACAGGGGGCGCATGGCCAATGAGCAGTTCTTC
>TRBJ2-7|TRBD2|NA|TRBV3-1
CASSQLLAGAYEQYF
TGTGCCAGCAGCCAACTGCTAGCGGGAGCCTACGAGCAGTACTTC
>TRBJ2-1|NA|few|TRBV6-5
CASSYGHSYNEQFF
TGTGCCAGCAGTTACGGACACTCCTACAATGAGCAGTTCTTC
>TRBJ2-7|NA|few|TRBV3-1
CASSPWPDSYEQYF
TGTGCCAGCAGCCCCTGGCCTGACTCCTACGAGCAGTACTTC
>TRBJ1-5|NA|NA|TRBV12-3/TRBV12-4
CASSLVLQPQHF
TGTGCCAGCAGTTTAGTTCTTCAGCCCCAGCATTTT
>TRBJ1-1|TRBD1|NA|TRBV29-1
CSVGDRNTEAFF
TGCAGCGTTGGGGACAGGAACACTGAAGCTTTCTTT
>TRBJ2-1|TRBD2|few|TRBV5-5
CASKRLAVSSYNEQFF
TGTGCCAGCAAGCGGCTAGCGGTTAGCTCCTACAATGAGCAGTTCTTC
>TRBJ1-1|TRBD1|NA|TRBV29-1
CSGGTGVTEAFF
TGCAGCGGAGGGACAGGGGTCACTGAAGCTTTCTTT
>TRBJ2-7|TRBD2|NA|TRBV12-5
CASGLVVSGREYNEQYF
TGTGCTAGTGGTTTGGTTGTTAGCGGGAGGGAATACAATGAGCAGTACTTC
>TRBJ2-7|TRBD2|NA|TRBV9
CASSRAGTRSSYEQYF
TGTGCCAGCAGCCGTGCCGGGACTAGAAGCTCCTACGAGCAGTACTTC
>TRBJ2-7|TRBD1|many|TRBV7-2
CASSSVYRGYEQYF
TGTGCCAGCAGCTCCGTTTACAGGGGTTACGAGCAGTACTTC
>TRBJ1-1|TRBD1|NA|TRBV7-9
CASSWPGQGRQAFF
TGTGCCAGCAGCTGGCCGGGACAGGGGAGGCAAGCTTTCTTT
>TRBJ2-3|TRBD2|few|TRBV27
CASSSKRLALSTDTQYF
TGTGCCAGCAGCTCGAAAAGACTAGCCCTTAGCACAGATACGCAGTATTTT
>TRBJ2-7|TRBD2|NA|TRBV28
CASSSLSGGSYEQYF
TGTGCCAGCAGCTCCCTTAGCGGGGGTTCCTACGAGCAGTACTTC
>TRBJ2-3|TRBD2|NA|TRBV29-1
CSVAPAGASTDTQYF
TGCAGCGTTGCCCCAGCGGGAGCGAGCACAGATACGCAGTATTTT
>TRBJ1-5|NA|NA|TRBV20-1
CSARRSNGNQPQHF
TGCAGTGCTCGCAGGTCTAACGGGAATCAGCCCCAGCATTTT
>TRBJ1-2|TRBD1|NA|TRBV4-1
CASSPTGQGPNYGYTF
TGCGCCAGCAGCCCCACAGGACAGGGTCCTAACTATGGCTACACCTTC
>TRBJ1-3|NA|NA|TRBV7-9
CASSQWAGNTIYF
TGTGCCAGCAGCCAGTGGGCTGGAAACACCATATATTTT
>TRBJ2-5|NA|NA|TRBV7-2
CASSLGRHRYEETQYF
TGTGCCAGCAGCTTAGGGCGCCACAGATACGAAGAGACCCAGTACTTC
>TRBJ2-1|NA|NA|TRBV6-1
CASGNRGFNEQFF
TGTGCCAGTGGGAATCGGGGCTTCAATGAGCAGTTCTTC
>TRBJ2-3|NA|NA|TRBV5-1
CASLETESTDTQYF
TGCGCCAGCTTGGAGACAGAGTCCACAGATACGCAGTATTTT